These 9 T cell receptor beta chains share one sample of origin, sequenced in a study of blood T cell repertoires in COVID-19. Data came from immunoSEQ multiplex PCR; TCRdb stores just in-frame clones and leaves some out. This sample has 200,000 to 250,000 clones, with around 90% found just once. The sequenced sample was peripheral blood. These receptors all come from a man under 40 with COVID-19, enrolled during active disease.

The chain uses TRBV30 and TRBJ1-2; TRBD1 is a possible D gene (5 bases). This CDR3 spans 14 amino acids. Germline assignment: CDR1 GTSNPN and CDR2 SVGIG (reference sequence). V dropped 2 bases and J dropped 0 bases, with 10 bases sitting between them. The CDR3 DNA reads TGTGCCTGGAGTCCCGGGGGAGCTAACTATGGCTACACCTTC. Its translation: CAWSPGGANYGYTF.

V gene TRBV10-3 combines with J gene TRBJ2-7; TRBD1 aligns across 8 bases. Germline assignment: CDR1 ENHRY and CDR2 SYGVKD. There are 15 residues in the CDR3. The J segment lost 9 bases and the V segment lost 3 bases, leaving 13 bases of the junction unmatched. The chain's CDR3 is CAISDSTGAYSGQYF. The CDR3 region has the DNA TGTGCCATCAGTGACTCGACAGGGGCCTACTCCGGGCAGTACTTC.

This clone was seen only a few times. The rearrangement joins TRBV5-1 to TRBJ2-7; maybe TRBD2 (6 bases). This CDR3 is 16 amino acids long. Per the germline V gene, CDR1 is SGHRS and CDR2 is YFSETQ. Trimming stripped 4 bases from V and 6 bases from J, with 23 bases between. CDR3 loop: CASSQGTGVGTSEQYF. The CDR3 nucleotides are TGCGCCAGCAGCCAGGGCACGGGGGTTGGGACGAGCGAGCAGTACTTC.

The genes are TRBV27 and TRBJ2-5; D ambiguous. The V end was cut by 10 bases, the J end by 0 bases, with 12 bases between. The germline V gene has CDR1 MNHEY and CDR2 SMNVEV (reference sequence). The CDR3 totals 13 residues. This CDR3 reads CATRGQYQETQYF. DNA for the CDR3: TGTGCCACCCGAGGCCAGTACCAAGAGACCCAGTACTTC.

The chain employs TRBV11-1 and TRBJ2-1, with 7 bases lining up with TRBD1. The CDR3 loop spans 14 amino acids. CDR1 SGHAT and CDR2 FQDESV come from the germline V gene (reference sequence). V was pared by 4 bases and J by 6 bases, with 6 bases of the junction left unmatched. CDR3 nucleotide sequence: TGTGCCAGCAGCTCCTTGGCAGGGGGCAATGAGCAGTTCTTC. Translating gives CASSSLAGGNEQFF.

The chain joins TRBV4-1 to TRBJ1-5; a weak D match, TRBD1 (5 bases). CDR1 and CDR2 from the germline V gene are MGHRA and YSYEKL. Trimming took 2 bases from V and 0 from J, leaving 11 bases between them. The CDR3 has 16 residues. The CDR3 DNA reads as TGCGCCAGCAGCCAAAGGGCAGGGAATAGCAATCAGCCCCAGCATTTT. Protein product: CASSQRAGNSNQPQHF.

The V call is TRBV10-3, the J call TRBJ1-5, with a possible D match to TRBD1 (5 bases). This CDR3 region has 14 residues. V shed 5 bases and J shed 1 base, with 9 bases lying between them. The germline CDR1 and CDR2 sequences are ENHRY and SYGVKD. CDR3 sequence (DNA): TGTGCCATCAGTCCTGACAGAAGCAATCAGCCCCAGCATTTT. Translation gives CAISPDRSNQPQHF.

V usage is TRBV7-9 and J usage is TRBJ2-3; unclear D gene. CDR3 length: 12 residues. Trimming removed 5 bases at V and 5 bases at J, with 8 bases between. From germline, CDR1 is SEHNR and CDR2 FQNEAQ (reference sequence). CDR3 bases: TGTGCCAGCAGCCCAAACAAAGATACGCAGTATTTT. Translation: CASSPNKDTQYF.

The CDR3 DNA sequence: TGCAGCGTTGTCGAGGCGGGTTTTACTGAAGCTTTCTTT. Its translation: CSVVEAGFTEAFF. The V and J genes are TRBV29-1 and TRBJ1-1; D uncertain. There are 13 residues in the CDR3. Looked up from germline, CDR1 is SQVTM and CDR2 is ANQGSEA. Trimming left V 4 bases short and J 5 bases short, with 14 bases between.